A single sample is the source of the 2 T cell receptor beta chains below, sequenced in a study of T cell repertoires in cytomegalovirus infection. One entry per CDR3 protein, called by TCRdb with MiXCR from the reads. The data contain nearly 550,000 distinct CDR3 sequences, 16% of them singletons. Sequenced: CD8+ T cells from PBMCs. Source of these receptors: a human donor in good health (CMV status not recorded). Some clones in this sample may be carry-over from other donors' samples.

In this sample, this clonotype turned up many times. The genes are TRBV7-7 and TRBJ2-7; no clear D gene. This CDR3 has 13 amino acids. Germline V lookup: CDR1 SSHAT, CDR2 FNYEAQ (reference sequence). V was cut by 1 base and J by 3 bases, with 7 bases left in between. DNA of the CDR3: TGTGCCAGCAGCTTAGATAGGAACTACGAGCAGTACTTC. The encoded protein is CASSLDRNYEQYF.

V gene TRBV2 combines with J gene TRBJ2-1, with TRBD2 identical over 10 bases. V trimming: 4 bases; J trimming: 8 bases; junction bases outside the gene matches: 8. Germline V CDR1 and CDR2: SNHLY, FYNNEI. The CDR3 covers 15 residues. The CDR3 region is CASSVSASGGYEQFF. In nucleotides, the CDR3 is TGTGCCAGCAGTGTATCGGCTAGCGGGGGATATGAGCAGTTCTTC.